This T cell receptor (beta chain) is from a study of blood T cell repertoires in COVID-19. How the authors handled the data: Using reference gene primer amplification, nucleated cell counts were estimated. The repertoire was sequenced with immunoSEQ multiplex PCR; TCRdb's copy has only in-frame clones and lacks some. The V and J calls and the clone size are those of that table, but D and trimming were determined from the DNA. The sample lists 49,000 or so clones; over 80% were seen once. Looked up from germline, CDR1 is SQVTM and CDR2 is ANQGSEA. The J segment lost 3 bases and the V segment lost 3 bases, leaving 9 bases of the junction unmatched. This CDR3 is 15 amino acids long.

This sequence originates from a man aged 60 to 69 with active COVID-19. The sequenced sample consisted of peripheral blood. The chain joins TRBV29-1 to TRBJ2-3, with 7 nucleotides matching TRBD1. DNA of the CDR3: TGCAGCGTTGAGCAGACAGGGTTCAGGACAGATACGCAGTATTTT. This codes for CSVEQTGFRTDTQYF.